This TCR beta chain was sequenced in a study of glioma-infiltrating T cells after dendritic cell vaccination. As for time point: after dendritic cell vaccination, including at tumor progression/relapse. This clone was seen a few times. There are 15 residues in the CDR3. In germline, CDR1 is MNHNS, CDR2 SASEGT. Clones were sequenced by immunoSEQ multiplex PCR, and TCRdb holds only the in-frame ones, with some missing. The sample lists 90,000 to 95,000 clones, more than 80% occurring once. V is TRBV6-1 and J is TRBJ2-5; a weak D match, TRBD1 (5 bases). The J call may be faulty, since TRBJ2-7 better matches the DNA end. This receptor was obtained from a human donor with glioblastoma. Sequenced material: blood, taken after dendritic cell vaccination. The CDR3 DNA reads as TGTGCCAGCAGTGAAGGCTCAGGACAACCCTACGAGCAGTACTTC. As protein: CASSEGSGQPYEQYF.